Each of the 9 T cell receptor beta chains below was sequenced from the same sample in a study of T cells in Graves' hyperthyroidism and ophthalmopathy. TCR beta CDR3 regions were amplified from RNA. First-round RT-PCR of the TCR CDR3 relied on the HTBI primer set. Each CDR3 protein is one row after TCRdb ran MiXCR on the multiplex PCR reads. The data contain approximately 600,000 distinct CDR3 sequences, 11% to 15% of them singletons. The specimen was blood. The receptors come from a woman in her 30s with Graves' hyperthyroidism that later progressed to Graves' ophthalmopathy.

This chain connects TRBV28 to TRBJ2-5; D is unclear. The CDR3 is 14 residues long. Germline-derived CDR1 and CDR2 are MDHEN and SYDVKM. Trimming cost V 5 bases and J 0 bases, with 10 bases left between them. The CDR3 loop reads CASSLRAYQETQYF. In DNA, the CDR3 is TGTGCCAGCAGTCTCAGAGCTTACCAAGAGACCCAGTACTTC.

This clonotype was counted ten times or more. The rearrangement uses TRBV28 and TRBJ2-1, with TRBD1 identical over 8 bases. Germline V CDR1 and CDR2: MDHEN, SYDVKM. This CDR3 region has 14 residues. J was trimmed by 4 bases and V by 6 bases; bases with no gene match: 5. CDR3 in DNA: TGTGCCAGCAGGTCAGGGGGCACGTACAATGAGCAGTTCTTC. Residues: CASRSGGTYNEQFF.

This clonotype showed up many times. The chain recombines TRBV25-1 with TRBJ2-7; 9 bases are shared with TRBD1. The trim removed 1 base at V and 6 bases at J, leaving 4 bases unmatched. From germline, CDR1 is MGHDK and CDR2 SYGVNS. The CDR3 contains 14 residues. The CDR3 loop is CASSESTGGFEQYF. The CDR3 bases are TGTGCCAGCAGTGAATCGACAGGGGGATTCGAGCAGTACTTC.

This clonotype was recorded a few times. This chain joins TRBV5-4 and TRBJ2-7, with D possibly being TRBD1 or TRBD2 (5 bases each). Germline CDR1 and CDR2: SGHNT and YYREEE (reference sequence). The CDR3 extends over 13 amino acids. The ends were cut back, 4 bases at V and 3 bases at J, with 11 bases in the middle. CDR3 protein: CASSRDGFYEQYF. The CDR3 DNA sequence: TGTGCCAGCAGCCGGGACGGCTTCTACGAGCAGTACTTC.

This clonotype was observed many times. The CDR3 here is CSARPGQSNQPQHF. CDR3 coding DNA: TGCAGTGCTAGGCCGGGACAGAGCAATCAGCCCCAGCATTTT. The chain has TRBV20-1 and TRBJ1-5; 7 nucleotides line up with TRBD1. The CDR3 consists of 14 residues. The germline V gene has CDR1 DFQATT and CDR2 SNEGSKA (reference sequence). V gave up 3 bases and J gave up 1 base; unmatched junction bases: 3.

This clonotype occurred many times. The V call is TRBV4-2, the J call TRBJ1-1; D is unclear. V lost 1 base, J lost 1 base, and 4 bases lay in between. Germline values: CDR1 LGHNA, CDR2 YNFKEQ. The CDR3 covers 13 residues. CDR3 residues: CASSQVENTEAFF. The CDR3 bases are TGTGCCAGCAGCCAAGTAGAGAACACTGAAGCTTTCTTT.

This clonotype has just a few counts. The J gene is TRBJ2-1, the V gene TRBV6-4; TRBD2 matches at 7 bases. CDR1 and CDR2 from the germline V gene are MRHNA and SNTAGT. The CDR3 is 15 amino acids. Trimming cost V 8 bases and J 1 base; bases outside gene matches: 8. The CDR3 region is CASSRGLGSYNEQFF. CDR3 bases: TGTGCCAGCTCGAGAGGACTAGGGTCCTACAATGAGCAGTTCTTC.

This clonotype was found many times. CDR3: CASSPGTVINQPQHF. The CDR3 DNA reads as TGTGCCAGTAGCCCCGGGACGGTTATTAATCAGCCCCAGCATTTT. This chain connects TRBV19 to TRBJ1-5; perhaps TRBD1 as D (5 bases). V lost 6 bases to trimming and J lost 4 bases, with 16 bases between them. Germline CDR1 LNHDA, CDR2 SQIVND (reference sequence). CDR3 length: 15 residues.

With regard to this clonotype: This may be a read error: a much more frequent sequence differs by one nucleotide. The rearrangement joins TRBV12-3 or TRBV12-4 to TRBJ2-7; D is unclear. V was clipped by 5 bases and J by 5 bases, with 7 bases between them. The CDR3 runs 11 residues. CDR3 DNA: TGTGCCAGCAGTAAAAGGAACGAGCAGTACTTC. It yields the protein CASSKRNEQYF.